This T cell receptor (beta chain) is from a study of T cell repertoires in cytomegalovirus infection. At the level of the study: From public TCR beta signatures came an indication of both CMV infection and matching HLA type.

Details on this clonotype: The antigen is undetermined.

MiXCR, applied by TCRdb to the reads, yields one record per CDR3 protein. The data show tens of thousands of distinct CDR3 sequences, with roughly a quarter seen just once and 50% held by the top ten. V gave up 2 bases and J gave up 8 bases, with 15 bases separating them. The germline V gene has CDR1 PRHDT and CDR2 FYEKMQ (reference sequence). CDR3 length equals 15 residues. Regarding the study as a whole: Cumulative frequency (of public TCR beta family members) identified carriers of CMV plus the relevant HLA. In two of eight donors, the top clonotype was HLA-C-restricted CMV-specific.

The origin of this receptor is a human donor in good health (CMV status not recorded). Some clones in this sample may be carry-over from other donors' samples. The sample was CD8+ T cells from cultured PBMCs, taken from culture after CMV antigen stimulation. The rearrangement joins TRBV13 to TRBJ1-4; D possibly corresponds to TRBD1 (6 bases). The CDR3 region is CASSLSGGAGEKLFF. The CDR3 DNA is TGTGCCAGCAGCTTATCGGGGGGCGCAGGAGAAAAACTGTTTTTT.